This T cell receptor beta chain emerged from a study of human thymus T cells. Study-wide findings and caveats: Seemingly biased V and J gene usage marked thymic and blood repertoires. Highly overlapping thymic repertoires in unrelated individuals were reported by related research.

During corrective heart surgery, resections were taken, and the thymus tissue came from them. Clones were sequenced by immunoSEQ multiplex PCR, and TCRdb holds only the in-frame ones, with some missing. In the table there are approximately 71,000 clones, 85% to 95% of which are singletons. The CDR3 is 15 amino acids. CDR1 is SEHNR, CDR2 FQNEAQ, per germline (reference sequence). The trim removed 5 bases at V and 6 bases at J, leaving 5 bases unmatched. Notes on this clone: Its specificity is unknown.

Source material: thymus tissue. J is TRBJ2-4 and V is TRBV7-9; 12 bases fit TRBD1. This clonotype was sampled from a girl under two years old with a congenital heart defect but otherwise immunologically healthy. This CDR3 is CASSPGQGAVNIQYF. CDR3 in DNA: TGTGCCAGCAGCCCGGGACAGGGGGCGGTAAACATTCAGTACTTC. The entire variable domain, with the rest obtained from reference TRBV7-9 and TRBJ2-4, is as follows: DTGVSQNPRHKITKRGQNVTFRCDPISEHNRLYWYRQTLGQGPEFLTYFQNEAQLEKSRLLSDRFSAERPKGSFSTLEIQRTEQGDSAMYLCASSPGQGAVNIQYFGAGTRLSVL.